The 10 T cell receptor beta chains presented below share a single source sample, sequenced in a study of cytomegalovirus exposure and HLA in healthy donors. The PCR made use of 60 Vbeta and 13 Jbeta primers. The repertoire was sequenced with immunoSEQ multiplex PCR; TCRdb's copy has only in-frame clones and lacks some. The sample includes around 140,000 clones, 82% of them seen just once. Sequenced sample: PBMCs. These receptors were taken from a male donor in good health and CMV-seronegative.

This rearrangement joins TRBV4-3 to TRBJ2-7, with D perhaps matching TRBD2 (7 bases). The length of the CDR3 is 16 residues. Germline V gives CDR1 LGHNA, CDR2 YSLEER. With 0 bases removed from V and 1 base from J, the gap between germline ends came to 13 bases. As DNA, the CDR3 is TGCGCCAGCAGCCAAGATTTTGGGGGGGCTTCCTACGAGCAGTACTTC. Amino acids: CASSQDFGGASYEQYF.

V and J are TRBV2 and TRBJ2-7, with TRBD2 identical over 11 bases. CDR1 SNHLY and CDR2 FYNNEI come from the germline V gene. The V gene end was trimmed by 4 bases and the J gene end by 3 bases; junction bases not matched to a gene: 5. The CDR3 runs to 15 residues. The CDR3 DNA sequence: TGTGCCAGCAGTGTGACTAGCGGGATAATCTACGAGCAGTACTTC. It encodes CASSVTSGIIYEQYF.

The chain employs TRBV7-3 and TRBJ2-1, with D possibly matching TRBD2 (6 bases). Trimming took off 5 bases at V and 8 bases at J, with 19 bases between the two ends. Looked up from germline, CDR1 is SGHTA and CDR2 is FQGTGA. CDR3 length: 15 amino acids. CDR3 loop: CASSPTRRGNHEQFF. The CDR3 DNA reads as TGTGCCAGCAGCCCAACTAGGAGGGGTAACCATGAGCAGTTCTTC.

The CDR3 here is CASHRTASDNEQFF. As DNA, the CDR3 is TGTGCCAGCCACAGGACCGCTAGCGACAATGAGCAGTTCTTC. V usage is TRBV6-5 and J usage is TRBJ2-1, with a weak D call TRBD2 (6 bases). V lost 8 bases to trimming and J lost 5 bases, with 16 bases between them. The CDR3 sequence is 14 residues long. The germline V gene has CDR1 MNHEY and CDR2 SVGAGI.

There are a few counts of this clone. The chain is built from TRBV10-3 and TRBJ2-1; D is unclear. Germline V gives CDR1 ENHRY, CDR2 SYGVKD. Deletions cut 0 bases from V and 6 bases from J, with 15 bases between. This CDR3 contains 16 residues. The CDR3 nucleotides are TGTGCCATCAGTGAGTCGCCGCCAACCCAGGCCAATGAGCAGTTCTTC. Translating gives CAISESPPTQANEQFF.

The CDR3 sequence: CASGHGGQGQFF. CDR3 in DNA: TGTGCCAGCGGTCACGGGGGGCAGGGGCAGTTCTTC. The chain joins TRBV27 to TRBJ2-1; possibly TRBD2 for D (7 bases). CDR1 and CDR2 (germline): MNHEY, SMNVEV (reference sequence). The CDR3 has 12 amino acids. The ends were cut back, 8 bases at V and 12 bases at J, with 17 bases in the middle.

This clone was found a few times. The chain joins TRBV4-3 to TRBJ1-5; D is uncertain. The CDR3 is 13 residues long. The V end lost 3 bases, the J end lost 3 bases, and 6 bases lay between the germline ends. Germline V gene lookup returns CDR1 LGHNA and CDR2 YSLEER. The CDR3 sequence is CASSQSYNQPQHF. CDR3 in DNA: TGCGCCAGCAGCCAGAGCTACAATCAGCCCCAGCATTTT.

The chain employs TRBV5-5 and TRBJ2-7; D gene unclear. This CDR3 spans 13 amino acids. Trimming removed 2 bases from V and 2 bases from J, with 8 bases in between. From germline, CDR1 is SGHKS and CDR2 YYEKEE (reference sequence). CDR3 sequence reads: CASSLGEAYEQYF. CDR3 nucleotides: TGTGCCAGCAGCTTAGGAGAGGCCTACGAGCAGTACTTC.

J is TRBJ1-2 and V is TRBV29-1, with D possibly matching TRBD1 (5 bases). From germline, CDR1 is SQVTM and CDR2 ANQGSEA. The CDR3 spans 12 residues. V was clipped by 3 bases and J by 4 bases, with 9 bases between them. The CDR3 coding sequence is TGCAGCGTTGAGGGGCAGGCCTATGGCTACACCTTC. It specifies CSVEGQAYGYTF.

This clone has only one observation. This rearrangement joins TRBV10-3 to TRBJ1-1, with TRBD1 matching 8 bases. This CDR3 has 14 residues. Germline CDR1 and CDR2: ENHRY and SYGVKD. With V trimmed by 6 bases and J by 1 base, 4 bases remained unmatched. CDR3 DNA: TGTGCCATCAGCCCAGGGGGCGCGAACACTGAAGCTTTCTTT. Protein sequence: CAISPGGANTEAFF.